This TCR beta chain was observed in a study of cytomegalovirus exposure and HLA in healthy donors. Study context: An early data release held tens of millions of unique TCRs from HLA-typed donors.

13 Jbeta primers and 60 Vbeta primers were used for the PCR. Sequencing used immunoSEQ multiplex PCR; TCRdb keeps in-frame clones, though not all of them. The table records 90,000 to 130,000 clones, about 70% of them present only once. In the case of this clone: Its specificity is not known.

It was healthy bone marrow donors who served as donors. Regarding the study as a whole: A missense variant in DCLRE1C was later tied to TCR beta V- and J-gene trimming.

V lost 0 bases, J lost 4 bases, and 15 bases lay in between. CDR1 is MRHNA, CDR2 SNTAGT, per germline. The length of the CDR3 is 16 residues. Sequences were obtained from PBMCs. This TCR derives from a woman in her thirties in good health and CMV-seronegative. The V and J genes are TRBV6-4 and TRBJ1-1, with D possibly TRBD1 on 6 matching bases. Written as DNA, the CDR3 is TGTGCCAGCAGTGACTCTGGGGGGGGCGGTGGCACTGAAGCTTTCTTT. Translating gives CASSDSGGGGGTEAFF.